These 15 T cell receptor beta chains share one sample of origin, sequenced in a study of T cell responses to AZD1222 COVID-19 vaccine. Assay used: immunoSEQ multiplex PCR; TCRdb lists only in-frame clones, some missing. The table records approximately 77,000 clones, 92% of them present only once. The input for sequencing was peripheral blood, taken 28 days after the second AZD1222 dose. These receptors all come from an adult who received the AZD1222 COVID-19 vaccine.

The chain carries TRBV28 and TRBJ1-2; the match to TRBD1 covers 7 bases. Germline V gene data show CDR1 as MDHEN and CDR2 as SYDVKM. V lost 5 bases, J lost 4 bases, and 10 bases stayed unmatched. CDR3 length: 15 amino acids. The CDR3 protein is CASSPTQGVGYGYTF. CDR3 sequence (DNA): TGTGCCAGCAGTCCTACCCAGGGGGTGGGCTATGGCTACACCTTC.

This clone was seen more than once but under ten times. The chain joins TRBV6-4 to TRBJ2-2; 8 positions agree with TRBD1. Germline V CDR1 and CDR2: MRHNA, SNTAGT. The CDR3 loop spans 14 amino acids. The trim removed 0 bases at V and 6 bases at J, leaving 0 bases unmatched. DNA of the CDR3: TGTGCCAGCAGTGACTCGACAGGGGCCGGGGAGCTGTTTTTT. This translates into CASSDSTGAGELFF.

The CDR3 DNA sequence: TGTGCCAGCAGTTATCGGGCGGAGTCCACCGGGGAGCTGTTTTTT. This translates into CASSYRAESTGELFF. The genes are TRBV6-5 and TRBJ2-2; no firm D call. The germline V and J ends were trimmed by 3 bases and 4 bases, with 12 bases remaining between them. The CDR3 contains 15 residues. The germline CDR1 and CDR2 sequences are MNHEY and SVGAGI.

This clone appeared a single time. This rearrangement joins TRBV6-5 to TRBJ1-1; no clear D gene. The V end was cut by 4 bases, the J end by 4 bases, with 19 bases between. CDR1 MNHEY and CDR2 SVGAGI come from the germline V gene. This CDR3 comprises 16 residues. The CDR3: CASSLSGSLKGTEAFF. As DNA, the CDR3 is TGTGCCAGCAGTTTGTCGGGGTCCCTTAAAGGCACTGAAGCTTTCTTT.

The chain's CDR3 is CASSVREQFF. For the CDR3, the DNA is TGCGCCAGCAGTGTACGAGAGCAGTTCTTC. This rearrangement joins TRBV10-2 to TRBJ2-1; D ambiguous. V was pared by 4 bases and J by 10 bases, with 5 bases between. In germline, CDR1 is WSHSY, CDR2 SAAADI. This CDR3 has 10 residues.

This sequence joins TRBV5-1 and TRBJ1-5; D not certain. Germline V gene sequence: CDR1 SGHRS, CDR2 YFSETQ. The CDR3 is 15 amino acids. Trimming pared 3 bases from V and 4 bases from J, leaving 14 bases between. Written as DNA, the CDR3 is TGCGCCAGCAGCTCCGAGGGCCTGGGAAATCAGCCCCAGCATTTT. Translation gives CASSSEGLGNQPQHF.

The chain recombines TRBV5-6 with TRBJ1-5; 10 nucleotides line up with TRBD1. Germline-derived CDR1 and CDR2 are SGHDT and YYEEEE. CDR3 size: 14 residues. The V segment lost 4 bases and the J segment 6 bases; nucleotides outside the gene matches: 4. Written as DNA, the CDR3 is TGTGCCAGCAGCCGACAGGGGGCTTTTCAGCCCCAGCATTTT. It is translated as CASSRQGAFQPQHF.

This chain uses TRBV6-5 with TRBJ2-7; D may be TRBD2 (6 bases). The CDR3 length is 12 residues. The V end was cut by 6 bases, the J end by 0 bases, with 6 bases between. Germline assignment: CDR1 MNHEY and CDR2 SVGAGI. CDR3 amino acids: CASRGLSYEQYF. As DNA, the CDR3 is TGTGCCAGCAGGGGACTCTCCTACGAGCAGTACTTC.

The chain links TRBV2 to TRBJ2-2; 11 nucleotides agree with TRBD2. The CDR3 extends over 15 amino acids. J gave up 5 bases and V 6 bases, and 5 bases lay outside the gene matches. Germline V lookup: CDR1 SNHLY, CDR2 FYNNEI. The CDR3, as DNA: TGTGCCAGCAGCGAACTAGCGGGAGCTACCGGGGAGCTGTTTTTT. This translates into CASSELAGATGELFF.

This clone has just a few counts. This sequence joins TRBV6-5 and TRBJ2-7; no definite D call. CDR3 size: 13 residues. Between the trimmed V and J ends, which lost 2 bases and 0 bases, there was a span of 5 bases. Germline V gene data show CDR1 as MNHEY and CDR2 as SVGAGI. CDR3: CASSYQSSYEQYF. DNA for the CDR3: TGTGCCAGCAGTTACCAGAGCTCCTACGAGCAGTACTTC.

In its sample, this clone was seen a few times. The V call is TRBV5-4, the J call TRBJ2-5; TRBD1 aligns across 7 bases. The trim removed 0 bases at V and 6 bases at J, leaving 5 bases unmatched. The CDR3 runs 14 residues. CDR1 SGHNT and CDR2 YYREEE come from the germline V gene (reference sequence). This chain's CDR3 is CASSLVAGGQTQYF. The DNA for the CDR3 is TGTGCCAGCAGCTTGGTGGCAGGGGGTCAGACCCAGTACTTC. Based on the CDR3 plus reference TRBV5-4 and TRBJ2-5, the full variable domain is ETGVTQSPTHLIKTRGQQVTLRCSSQSGHNTVSWYQQALGQGPQFIFQYYREEENGRGNFPPRFSGLQFPNYSSELNVNALELDDSALYLCASSLVAGGQTQYFGPGTRLLVL.

J is TRBJ2-5 and V is TRBV7-6, with D unresolved. This CDR3 region has 15 residues. Per germline, CDR1 SGHVS and CDR2 FNYEAQ. V lost 2 bases to trimming and J lost 0 bases, with 10 bases between them. The CDR3 DNA is TGTGCCAGCAGCTTACCACTTATTTACCAAGAGACCCAGTACTTC. Translation: CASSLPLIYQETQYF.

V is TRBV11-2 and J is TRBJ2-1; TRBD2 matches at 8 bases. Germline V gives CDR1 SGHAT, CDR2 FQNNGV. Germline trimming cut 4 bases from V and 6 bases from J; bases unmatched to any gene: 8. The CDR3 runs to 15 residues. CDR3 loop: CASSSWERERNEQFF. The CDR3 DNA is TGTGCCAGCAGCTCCTGGGAGCGGGAGCGCAATGAGCAGTTCTTC.

The chain combines TRBV9 with TRBJ2-7; 7 nucleotides line up with TRBD1. Germline values: CDR1 SGDLS, CDR2 YYNGEE. The CDR3 runs 14 residues. J lost 2 bases, V lost 0 bases, and 2 bases had no gene match. In DNA, the CDR3 is TGTGCCAGCAGCGTAGGAACAGGGGCCTACGAGCAGTACTTC. This codes for CASSVGTGAYEQYF. Using reference TRBV9 and TRBJ2-7 for the parts outside the CDR3, the full variable domain is DSGVTQTPKHLITATGQRVTLRCSPRSGDLSVYWYQQSLDQGLQFLIQYYNGEERAKGNILERFSAQQFPDLHSELNLSSLELGDSALYFCASSVGTGAYEQYFGPGTRLTVT.

CDR3 bases: TGTGCCAGCAGTGAGACTAGCGGGATAGCGGGCCACGAGCAGTACTTC. Protein sequence: CASSETSGIAGHEQYF. The chain has TRBV6-1 and TRBJ2-7; TRBD2 agrees at 11 bases. CDR1 MNHNS and CDR2 SASEGT come from the germline V gene. This CDR3 region has 16 residues. With V trimmed by 3 bases and J by 5 bases, 9 bases remained unmatched.